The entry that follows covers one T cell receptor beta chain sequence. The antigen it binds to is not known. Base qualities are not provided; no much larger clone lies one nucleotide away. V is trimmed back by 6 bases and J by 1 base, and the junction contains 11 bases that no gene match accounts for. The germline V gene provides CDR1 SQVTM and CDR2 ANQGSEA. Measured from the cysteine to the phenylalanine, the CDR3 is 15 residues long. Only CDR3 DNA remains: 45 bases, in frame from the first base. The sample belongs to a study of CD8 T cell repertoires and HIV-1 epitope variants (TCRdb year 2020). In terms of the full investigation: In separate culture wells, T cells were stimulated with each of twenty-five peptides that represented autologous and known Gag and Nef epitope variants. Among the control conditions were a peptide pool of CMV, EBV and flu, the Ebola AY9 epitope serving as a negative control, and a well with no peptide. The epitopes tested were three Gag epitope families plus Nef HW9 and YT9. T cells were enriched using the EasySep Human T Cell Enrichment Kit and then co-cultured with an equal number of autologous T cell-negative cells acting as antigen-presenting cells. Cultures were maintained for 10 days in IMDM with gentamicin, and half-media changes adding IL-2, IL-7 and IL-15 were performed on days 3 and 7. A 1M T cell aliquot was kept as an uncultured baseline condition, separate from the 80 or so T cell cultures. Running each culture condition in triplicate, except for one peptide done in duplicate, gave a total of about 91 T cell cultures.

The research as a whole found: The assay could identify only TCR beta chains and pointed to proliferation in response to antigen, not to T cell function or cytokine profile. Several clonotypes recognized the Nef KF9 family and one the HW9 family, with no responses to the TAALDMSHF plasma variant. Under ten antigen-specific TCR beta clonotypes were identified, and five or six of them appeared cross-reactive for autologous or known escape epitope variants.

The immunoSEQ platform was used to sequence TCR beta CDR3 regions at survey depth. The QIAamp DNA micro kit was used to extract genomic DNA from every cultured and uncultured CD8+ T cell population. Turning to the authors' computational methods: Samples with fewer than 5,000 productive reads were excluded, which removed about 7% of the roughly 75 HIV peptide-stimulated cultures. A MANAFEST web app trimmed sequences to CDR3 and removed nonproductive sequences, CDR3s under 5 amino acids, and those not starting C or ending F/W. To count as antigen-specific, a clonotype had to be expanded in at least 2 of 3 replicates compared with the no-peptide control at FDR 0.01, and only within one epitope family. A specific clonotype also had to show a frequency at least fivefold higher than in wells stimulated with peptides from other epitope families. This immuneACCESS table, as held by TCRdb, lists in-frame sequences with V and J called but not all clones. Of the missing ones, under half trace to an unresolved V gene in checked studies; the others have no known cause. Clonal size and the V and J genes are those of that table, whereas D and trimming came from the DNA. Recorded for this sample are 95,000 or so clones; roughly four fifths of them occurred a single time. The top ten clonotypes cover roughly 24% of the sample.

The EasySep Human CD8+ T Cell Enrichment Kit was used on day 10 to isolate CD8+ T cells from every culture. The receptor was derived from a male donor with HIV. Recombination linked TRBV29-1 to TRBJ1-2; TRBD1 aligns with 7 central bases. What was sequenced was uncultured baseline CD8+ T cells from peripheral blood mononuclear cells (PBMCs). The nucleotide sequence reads TGCAGCGTCTCCAATCGGGACAGCTATAACTATGGCTACACCTTC. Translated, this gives CSVSNRDSYNYGYTF.